This T cell receptor (beta chain) is drawn from a study of CD8+CD57+ T cells in acquired aplastic anemia. A note on this clonotype: Its antigen is still unknown.

Genomic DNA provided the template from which TCR beta VDJ and CDR3 profiles were obtained. TCRdb reprocessed the reads via MiXCR and lists one record per CDR3 protein. The sample has some 200,000 distinct CDR3 sequences; roughly 50% are singletons. Study-wide points: Patients and controls shared twenty-nine CD8+ CDR3 sequences.

V was pared by 0 bases and J by 2 bases, with 8 bases between. Germline V gives CDR1 GTSNPN, CDR2 SVGIG (reference sequence). The CDR3 is 14 residues long. Patients chosen for sequencing had shown CD8+CD57+ cell expansion by flow cytometry. Patients were untreated when blood was sampled. This sequence joins TRBV30 and TRBJ1-5; maybe TRBD1 (5 bases). The specimen sequenced was sorted CD4+, CD8+, or CD8+CD57+ T cells (not recorded which) from PBMCs. The receptor's source is a human donor with aplastic anemia. The DNA for the CDR3 is TGTGCCTGGAGTGTACAGGCGGGCAATCAGCCCCAGCATTTT. Translating gives CAWSVQAGNQPQHF. Complete variable domain (other parts from reference TRBV30 and TRBJ1-5): SQTIHQWPATLVQPVGSPLSLECTVEGTSNPNLYWYRQAAGRGLQLLFYSVGIGQISSEVPQNLSASRPQDRQFILSSKKLLLSDSGFYLCAWSVQAGNQPQHFGDGTRLSIL.